What follows are 19 T cell receptor beta chains derived from one specimen sequenced in a study of blood T cell repertoires in COVID-19. Clones were read by immunoSEQ multiplex PCR, and TCRdb kept only the in-frame ones, dropping some. The sample consists of fewer than 130,000 clones, about 75% of them appearing once. Specimen: peripheral blood. These receptors came from an elderly man with acute or convalescent COVID-19.

This chain connects TRBV29-1 to TRBJ1-6, with 9 bases aligning to TRBD1. This CDR3 has 13 amino acids. Germline V gene sequence: CDR1 SQVTM, CDR2 ANQGSEA. J gave up 5 bases and V 7 bases, and 3 bases lay outside the gene matches. The CDR3 protein is CSARTGDNSPLHF. The DNA of the CDR3 is TGCAGCGCTCGGACAGGGGATAATTCACCCCTCCACTTT. The full variable domain, completed using reference TRBV29-1 and TRBJ1-6, is SAVISQKPSRDICQRGTSLTIQCQVDSQVTMMFWYRQQPGQSLTLIATANQGSEATYESGFVIDKFPISRPNLTFSTLTVSNMSPEDSSIYLCSARTGDNSPLHFGNGTRLTVT.

This clone was recorded a few times. The sample carries other DNA sequences with the same CDR3. The chain recombines TRBV4-3 with TRBJ2-7; D ambiguous. V lost 0 bases to trimming and J lost 3 bases, with 6 bases between them. Germline V gene sequence: CDR1 LGHNA, CDR2 YSLEER. The CDR3 covers 13 residues. Written as DNA, the CDR3 is TGCGCCAGCAGCCAAGACCTGAGCTACGAGCAGTACTTC. Translated, it gives CASSQDLSYEQYF.

This clone was recorded a few times. The gene calls are TRBV18 and TRBJ1-5, with TRBD1 identical over 8 bases. V lost 5 bases and J lost 7; bases outside the gene matches: 4. Per the germline V gene, CDR1 is KGHSH and CDR2 is LQKENI. This CDR3 is 13 amino acids long. The CDR3 loop reads CASSSRGRQPQHF. DNA of the CDR3: TGTGCCAGCTCAAGCAGGGGGCGGCAGCCCCAGCATTTT.

The rearrangement uses TRBV3-1 (or the pseudogene TRBV3-2) and TRBJ2-2; TRBD2 matches at 8 bases. Germline values: CDR1 LGHDT, CDR2 YNNKEL (reference sequence). With V trimmed by 6 bases and J by 4 bases, 4 bases remained unmatched. The CDR3 length is 14 residues. CDR3 region: CASSELAGTGELFF. The CDR3 DNA is TGTGCCAGCAGTGAGCTAGCGGGCACCGGGGAGCTGTTTTTT.

The chain uses TRBV28 and TRBJ1-1; D not certain. The germline V and J ends were trimmed by 9 bases and 3 bases, with 8 bases remaining between them. Per germline, CDR1 MDHEN and CDR2 SYDVKM. This CDR3 is built from 11 residues. DNA for the CDR3: TGTGCCAGTGTCGCGGACACTGAAGCTTTCTTT. Its protein product is CASVADTEAFF.

The chain uses TRBV27 and TRBJ2-3; 7 bases align to TRBD1. This CDR3 region has 14 residues. J was trimmed by 1 base and V by 4 bases; bases with no gene match: 2. Germline CDR1 and CDR2: MNHEY and SMNVEV (reference sequence). CDR3 residues: CASSSGQGTDTQYF. The CDR3 DNA reads as TGTGCCAGCAGTTCCGGACAGGGCACAGATACGCAGTATTTT.

V and J are TRBV18 and TRBJ2-4; tentative D call: TRBD1 (6 bases). The germline gives CDR1 KGHSH, CDR2 LQKENI. V lost 8 bases and J lost 6, with 14 bases in between. The CDR3 has 13 amino acids. The CDR3 here is CASQKDSLNIQYF. For the CDR3, the DNA is TGTGCCAGCCAAAAGGACAGCCTAAACATTCAGTACTTC.

This clone showed up just a few times. The DNA for the CDR3 is TGCGCCAGCAGCTTGGGAGGGCCCAACACTGAAGCTTTCTTT. Translated: CASSLGGPNTEAFF. This chain links TRBV5-1 with TRBJ1-1; D not resolved. Per germline, CDR1 SGHRS and CDR2 YFSETQ. V was pared by 0 bases and J by 2 bases, with 8 bases between. The CDR3 totals 14 residues.

In its sample, this clone was seen once. The chain uses TRBV12-3 or TRBV12-4 and TRBJ1-1, with a possible D match to TRBD1 (5 bases). Trimming left V 6 bases short and J 4 bases short, with 12 bases between. The CDR3 runs 13 residues. Here the CDR3 DNA reads TGTGCCAGCAGCAAGCAGGGAATCACTGAAGCTTTCTTT. Translated: CASSKQGITEAFF.

The chain links TRBV2 to TRBJ2-6; 7 bases line up with TRBD1. Germline lookup yields CDR1 SNHLY and CDR2 FYNNEI. Unmatched junction bases numbered 6, after V lost 6 bases and J lost 4 bases. CDR3 size: 15 residues. The CDR3 sequence is CASSETGQGANVLTF. The CDR3 nucleotides are TGTGCCAGCAGCGAGACAGGGCAAGGGGCCAACGTCCTGACTTTC.

The CDR3 loop is CSAGYNGYTF. DNA for the CDR3: TGCAGTGCTGGTTACAATGGCTACACCTTC. The V call is TRBV20-1, the J call TRBJ1-2; D is ambiguous. Germline-derived CDR1 and CDR2 are DFQATT and SNEGSKA (reference sequence). Trimming shortened V by 5 bases and J by 6 bases, and 7 bases separated the two germline ends. There are 10 residues in the CDR3.

This chain uses TRBV19 with TRBJ2-5, with 13 bases fitting TRBD2. The V segment lost 5 bases and the J segment 6 bases; nucleotides outside the gene matches: 9. CDR1 is LNHDA, CDR2 SQIVND, per germline (reference sequence). This CDR3 has 16 amino acids. The CDR3 bases are TGTGCCAGTAGTGGGCGGACTAGCGGGAGTATGAAGACCCAGTACTTC. Amino acids: CASSGRTSGSMKTQYF. The full variable domain, with the rest looked up from reference TRBV19 and TRBJ2-5, is DGGITQSPKYLFRKEGQNVTLSCEQNLNHDAMYWYRQDPGQGLRLIYYSQIVNDFQKGDIAEGYSVSREKKESFPLTVTSAQKNPTAFYLCASSGRTSGSMKTQYFGPGTRLLVL.

This CDR3 reads CASSGGGLTETQYF. CDR3 nucleotides: TGTGCCAGCAGCGGGGGGGGACTCACCGAGACCCAGTACTTC. This chain joins TRBV9 and TRBJ2-5; TRBD2 aligns across 7 bases. The germline V gene encodes CDR1 SGDLS and CDR2 YYNGEE. CDR3 size: 14 residues. J gave up 5 bases and V 3 bases, and 7 bases lay outside the gene matches. Using reference TRBV9 and TRBJ2-5 for the parts outside the CDR3, the full variable domain is DSGVTQTPKHLITATGQRVTLRCSPRSGDLSVYWYQQSLDQGLQFLIQYYNGEERAKGNILERFSAQQFPDLHSELNLSSLELGDSALYFCASSGGGLTETQYFGPGTRLLVL.

This chain links TRBV6-5 with TRBJ1-2; 8 bases fit TRBD1. The germline V gene has CDR1 MNHEY and CDR2 SVGAGI. The V and J ends lost 6 bases and 0 bases, in that order; junction bases with no gene match: 6. The CDR3 has 15 amino acids. CDR3 sequence (DNA): TGTGCCAGCAGCGTGGACAGGGTGGCTAACTATGGCTACACCTTC. Its protein product is CASSVDRVANYGYTF.

The chain joins TRBV15 to TRBJ1-5; D remains unclear. This CDR3 region has 14 residues. CDR1 is LNHNV and CDR2 is YYDKDF in the germline V gene (reference sequence). The germline V and J ends were trimmed by 0 bases and 5 bases, with 8 bases remaining between them. CDR3 region: CATSRDESYQPQHF. CDR3 bases: TGTGCCACCAGCAGAGATGAGAGTTATCAGCCCCAGCATTTT.

The chain couples TRBV19 to TRBJ2-5; 8 bases align to TRBD1. Germline assignment: CDR1 LNHDA and CDR2 SQIVND (reference sequence). Losses at the gene ends were 5 bases for V and 5 bases for J; bases not matched to a gene: 7. This CDR3 has 14 residues. The CDR3 loop is CASSPGQGGETQYF. CDR3 coding DNA: TGTGCCAGTAGTCCCGGACAGGGTGGCGAGACCCAGTACTTC.

The rearrangement uses TRBV6-6 and TRBJ2-5; D is possibly TRBD1 (6 bases). CDR1 and CDR2 (germline): MNHNY, SVGAGI (reference sequence). The CDR3 is 16 residues long. The V and J ends lost 2 bases and 0 bases respectively, with 13 bases between them. In DNA form, the CDR3 reads TGTGCCAGCAGTTACGGGCAGCGGACAGACCAAGAGACCCAGTACTTC. This encodes CASSYGQRTDQETQYF.

The chain joins TRBV2 to TRBJ2-1; 7 nucleotides line up with TRBD2. Trimming at V came to 6 bases and at J to 10 bases, leaving 12 bases not matched to a gene. CDR1 and CDR2 from the germline V gene are SNHLY and FYNNEI. The CDR3 runs to 14 residues. CDR3 loop: CASRTTSRTIEQFF. The CDR3 DNA reads as TGTGCCAGCAGGACGACTAGCCGTACAATAGAGCAGTTCTTC. The full variable domain, in which reference TRBV2 and TRBJ2-1 provide the parts outside the CDR3, is EPEVTQTPSHQVTQMGQEVILRCVPISNHLYFYWYRQILGQKVEFLVSFYNNEISEKSEIFDDQFSVERPDGSNFTLKIRSTKLEDSAMYFCASRTTSRTIEQFFGPGTRLTVL.

The chain joins TRBV6-5 to TRBJ2-1, with TRBD2 as a possible D gene (5 bases). The CDR3 contains 13 residues. The ends were cut back, 8 bases at V and 7 bases at J, with 15 bases in the middle. Germline V lookup: CDR1 MNHEY, CDR2 SVGAGI. The CDR3 loop reads CASGSRWENEQFF. The CDR3 DNA follows: TGTGCCAGCGGATCTAGGTGGGAGAATGAGCAGTTCTTC.